What follows is one TCR beta chain and its context. Its antigen is as yet unknown. The sample is drawn from a study of memory CD4+ T cells and cytomegalovirus serostatus. As for the study in general: This sample comes from healthy Belgian adults, about 10 CMV seropositive, approximately 25 seronegative.

Study-wide findings and caveats: Of about 150 reported CMV TCRbeta sequences, roughly 67 were found in memory CD4+ repertoires.

This CDR3 has 11 residues. V was trimmed by 4 bases and J by 5 bases, leaving 7 bases between them. Germline values: CDR1 GTSNPN, CDR2 SVGIG (reference sequence). As originally analysed: Out-of-frame sequences were removed, leaving about 2,300,000 distinct TCRbeta sequences. Data came from immunoSEQ multiplex PCR; TCRdb stores just in-frame clones and leaves some out. V and J calls and clone size are copied from that table; D and trimming were computed from the DNA. The sample consists of about 75,000 clones, 75% to 85% of them appearing once. Single viable CD3+CD4+CD8-CD45RO+ cells were sorted as the memory CD4+ T cells. CMV serostatus came from serum IgG against pp150, pp28, p38, p52.

The receptor comes from an adult in good health and CMV-seropositive. The chain employs TRBV30 and TRBJ2-3; no definite D call. Input material: memory CD4+ T cells from blood. The CDR3 loop is CAWNTQDTQYF. CDR3 nucleotide sequence: TGTGCCTGGAACACTCAAGATACGCAGTATTTT.